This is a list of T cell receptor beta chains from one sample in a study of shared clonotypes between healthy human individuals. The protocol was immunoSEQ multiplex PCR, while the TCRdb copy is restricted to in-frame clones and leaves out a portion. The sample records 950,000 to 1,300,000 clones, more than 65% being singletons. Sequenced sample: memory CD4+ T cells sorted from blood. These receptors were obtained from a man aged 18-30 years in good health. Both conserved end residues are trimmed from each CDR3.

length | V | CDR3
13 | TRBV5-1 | ASSLAGGSTDTQY
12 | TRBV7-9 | ASSLGYGGYGYT
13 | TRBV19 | ASRGGLGTNEKLF
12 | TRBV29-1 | SVRDRGVAGELF
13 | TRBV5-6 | ASSLGGSWAYEQY
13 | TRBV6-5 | ASSYLAVGANVLT
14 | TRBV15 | ATSRDSGTPNQPQH
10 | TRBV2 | ASSVAHNEQF
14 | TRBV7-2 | ASSFLGQGLTDTQY
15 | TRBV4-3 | ASSQEGAGSSYNEQF
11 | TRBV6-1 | ASRTSDNSPLH
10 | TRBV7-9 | ASSLGGNTIY
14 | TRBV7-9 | ASSLPDRRPNEKLF
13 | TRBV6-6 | ASSYSASMFDGYT
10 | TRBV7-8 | ASSRSEDEQY
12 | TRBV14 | ASSLTRGLSPLH
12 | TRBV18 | ASSPPSRSGELF
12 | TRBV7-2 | ASRVGGRPYEQY
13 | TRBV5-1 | ASSTGQGDTGELF
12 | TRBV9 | ASSPRTGNTEAF
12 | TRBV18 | ASSRTGGGTEAF
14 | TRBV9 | ASSVGTSGGTDTQY
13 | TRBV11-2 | ASSLDQREYNEQF
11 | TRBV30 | AWNGQAGNTIY
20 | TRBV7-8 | ASSLNQLSGLARGRGPYEQY
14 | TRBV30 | AWRRGQGATNYGYT
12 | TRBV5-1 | ASSQLTGRNEQY
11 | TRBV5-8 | ASSLGGYYGYT
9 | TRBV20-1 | SATGDTEAF
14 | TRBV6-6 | ASSSPRDRGIYEQY
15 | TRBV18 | ASSPPTTQGAGTEAF
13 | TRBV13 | ASSLPGSQPYEQY
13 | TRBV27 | ASSFGRGFTYEQY
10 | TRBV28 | ASKHIQTEAF
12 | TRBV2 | ASSLQGISYEQY
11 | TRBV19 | ASSTRTEEYYT
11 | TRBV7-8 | ASSLDTRGKLF
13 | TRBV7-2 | ASSLGGPPPEKLF
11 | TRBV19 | ASGGQGGSPLH
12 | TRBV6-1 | ASSEWGDAYEQY
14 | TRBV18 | ASSPPSGAPGNTIY
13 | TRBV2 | ASIGRRATNEKLF
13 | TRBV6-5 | ASSYSKIRRSPLH
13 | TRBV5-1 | ASSPGQVSNTEAF
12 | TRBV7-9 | ASSPPRGNTEAF
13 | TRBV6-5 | ASSQTPWGWGGYT
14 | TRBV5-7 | ASSFYRPGAGNTIY
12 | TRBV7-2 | ASRDRSSNQPQH
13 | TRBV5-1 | ASSPADTNTGELF
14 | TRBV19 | ASSISASGNTGELF
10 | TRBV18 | ASSPDLGTQY
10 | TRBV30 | AWGRQSYEQY
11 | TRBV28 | ASSLGGAKGYT
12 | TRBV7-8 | ASSSNMGGYGYT
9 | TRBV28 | ASSVRFSQF
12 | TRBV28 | ASREQGPNTEAF
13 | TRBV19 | ASSIGDVGGAPQY
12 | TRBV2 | ASSWGLDNSPLH
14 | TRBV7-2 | ASSLDSTGEEYEAF